The following is a TCR beta chain sequence with its context. This sample stems from a study of blood T cell repertoires in COVID-19. Across the study: T cells, B-cell-depleted T cells, or PBMCs supplied cDNA or gDNA.

As originally analysed: Estimates of nucleated cell counts were drawn from the amplification of reference gene primers. Clones were read by immunoSEQ multiplex PCR, and TCRdb kept only the in-frame ones, dropping some. Clonal size and the V and J genes are those of that table, whereas D and trimming came from the DNA. The sample holds 85,000 to 110,000 clones, 84% seen once. The sequencing sample was made of peripheral blood. The TCR comes from a human donor in a cohort sampled during active or convalescent COVID-19.

Here the CDR3 DNA reads TGTGCCAGCAGCTTAGCGTCAGGGGGTAATTCACCCCTCCACTTT. Translating gives CASSLASGGNSPLHF. The chain couples TRBV7-9 to TRBJ1-6; TRBD1 aligns across 7 bases. Germline CDR1 and CDR2: SEHNR and FQNEAQ (reference sequence). This CDR3 region has 15 residues. The V gene end was trimmed by 0 bases and the J gene end by 6 bases; junction bases not matched to a gene: 2.